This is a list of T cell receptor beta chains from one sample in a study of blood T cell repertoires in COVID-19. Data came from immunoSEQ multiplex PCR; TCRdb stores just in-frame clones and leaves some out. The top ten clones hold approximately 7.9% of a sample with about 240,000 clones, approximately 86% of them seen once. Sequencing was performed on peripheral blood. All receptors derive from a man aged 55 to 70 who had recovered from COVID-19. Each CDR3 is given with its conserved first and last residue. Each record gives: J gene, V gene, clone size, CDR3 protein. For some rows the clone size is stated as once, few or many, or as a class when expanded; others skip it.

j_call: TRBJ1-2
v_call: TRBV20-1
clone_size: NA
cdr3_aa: CSASPPEAVGSPRGYTF

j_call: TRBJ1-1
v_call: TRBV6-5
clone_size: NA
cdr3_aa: CASSPDRGNTEAFF

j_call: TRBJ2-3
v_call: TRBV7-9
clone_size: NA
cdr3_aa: CASGPGGSTDTQYF

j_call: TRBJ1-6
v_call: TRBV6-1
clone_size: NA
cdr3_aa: CASSDQGLASPLHF

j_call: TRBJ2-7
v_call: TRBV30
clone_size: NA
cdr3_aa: CAWRDRGTSYEQYF

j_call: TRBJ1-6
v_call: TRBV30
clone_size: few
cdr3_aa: CAGAYGVNSPLHF

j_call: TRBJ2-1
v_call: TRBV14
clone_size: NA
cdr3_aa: CASSHLAGGAYNEQFF

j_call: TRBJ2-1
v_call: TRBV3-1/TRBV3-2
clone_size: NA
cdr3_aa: CASSQAQGSYNEQFF

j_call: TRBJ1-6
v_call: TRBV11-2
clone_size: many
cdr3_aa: CASNIIASPNSPLHF

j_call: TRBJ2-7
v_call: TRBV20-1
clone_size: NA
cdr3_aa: CSARGHYEQYF

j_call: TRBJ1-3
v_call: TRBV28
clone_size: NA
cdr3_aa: CASSPIRGFSRDTIYF

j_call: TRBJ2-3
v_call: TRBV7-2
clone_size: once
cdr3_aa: CASSLVARQGIHTQYF

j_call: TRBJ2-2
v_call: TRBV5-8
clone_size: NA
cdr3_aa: CASSLAGVGAKNTGELFF

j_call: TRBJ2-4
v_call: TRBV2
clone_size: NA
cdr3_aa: CAIRLGQKRVEPKNIQYF

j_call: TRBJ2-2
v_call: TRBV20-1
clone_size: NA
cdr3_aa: CSASAGRELFF

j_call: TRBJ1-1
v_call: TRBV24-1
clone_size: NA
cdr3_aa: CATSDPGDRNEAFF

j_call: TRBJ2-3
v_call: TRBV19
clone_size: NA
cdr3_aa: CASKIRQELSTDTQYF

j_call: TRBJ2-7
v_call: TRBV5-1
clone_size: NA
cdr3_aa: CASSPGTPVYEQYF

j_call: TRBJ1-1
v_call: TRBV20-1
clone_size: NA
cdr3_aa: CSAYLNTEAFF

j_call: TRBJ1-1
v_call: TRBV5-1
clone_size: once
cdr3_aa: CASSFGTNTEAFF

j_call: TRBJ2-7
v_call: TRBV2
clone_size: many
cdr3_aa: CASSEVGGARAYEQYF

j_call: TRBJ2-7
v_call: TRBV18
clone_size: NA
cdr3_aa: CASSPPGTTYEQYF

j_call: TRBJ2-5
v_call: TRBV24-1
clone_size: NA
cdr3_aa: CATSDYGEGTQETQYF

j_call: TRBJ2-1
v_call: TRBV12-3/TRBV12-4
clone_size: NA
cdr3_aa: CASSNGALNEQFF

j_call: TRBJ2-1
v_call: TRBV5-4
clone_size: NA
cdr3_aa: CASSLGRGGGEQFF

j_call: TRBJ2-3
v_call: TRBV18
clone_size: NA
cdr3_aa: CASSRTPGQGNTDTQYF

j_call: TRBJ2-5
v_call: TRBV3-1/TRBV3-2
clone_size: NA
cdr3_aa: CASSVRQVQETQYF

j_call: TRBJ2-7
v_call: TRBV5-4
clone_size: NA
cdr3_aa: CASSPVYEQYF

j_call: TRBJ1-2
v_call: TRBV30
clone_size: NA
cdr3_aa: CAWSGGGQGLSYYGYTF

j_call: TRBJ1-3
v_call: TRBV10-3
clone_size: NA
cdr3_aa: CAISDPGTGSGNTIYF

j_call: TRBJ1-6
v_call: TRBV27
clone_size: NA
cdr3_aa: CASRQTRTDDNSPLHF

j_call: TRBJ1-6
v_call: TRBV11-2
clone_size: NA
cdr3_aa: CASSSSGYSAGNSPLHF

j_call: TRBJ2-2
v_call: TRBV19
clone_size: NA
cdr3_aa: CASTPGQRNTGELFF

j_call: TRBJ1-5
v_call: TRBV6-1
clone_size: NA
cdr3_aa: CASSALTGTHQPQHF

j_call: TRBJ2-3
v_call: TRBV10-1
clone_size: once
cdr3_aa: CASSGGPDTQYF

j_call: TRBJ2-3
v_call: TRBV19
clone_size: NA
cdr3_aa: CASSIGRVTDTQYF

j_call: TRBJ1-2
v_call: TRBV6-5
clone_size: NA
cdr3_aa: CASSYSRDGYGYTF

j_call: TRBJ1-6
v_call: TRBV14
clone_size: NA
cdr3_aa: CASSPYRDNSPLHF

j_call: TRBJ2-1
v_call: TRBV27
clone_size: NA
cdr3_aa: CASSPKPGQGAPYNEQFF

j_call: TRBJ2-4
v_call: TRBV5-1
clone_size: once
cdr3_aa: CASSLAGQGGFSKNIQYF

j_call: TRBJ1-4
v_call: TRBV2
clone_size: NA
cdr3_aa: CASTYESLSEKLFF

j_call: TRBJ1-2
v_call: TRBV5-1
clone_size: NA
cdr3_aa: CASSLDRANYGYTF

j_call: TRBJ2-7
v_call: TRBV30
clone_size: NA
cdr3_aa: CAWSRDRAPYEQYF

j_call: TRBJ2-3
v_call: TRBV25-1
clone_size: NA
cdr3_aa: CASSARDKEYF